This T cell receptor beta chain was sequenced for a study of T cells in localized non-small cell lung cancer. Study results and limitations: Adjacent uninvolved lung tissue had the highest T cell clonality, exceeding tumor. Adjacent lung had a median around 60 of the 100 largest tumor clones. Elevated blood T cell density was associated with longer overall survival. Without multi-region sequencing, intratumor heterogeneity could not be excluded.

The junction had 10 bases not matched to a gene; V was cut back by 3 bases and J by 7 bases. CDR1 and CDR2 (germline): LNHNV, YYDKDF (reference sequence). This CDR3 comprises 15 residues. Assay: immunoSEQ multiplex PCR; the TCRdb copy retains only in-frame clones and omits some. Of tens of thousands of clones listed, about 90% were seen once; the top ten hold 12%. Comments on this clone: The antigen remains undetermined.

The chain is built from TRBV15 and TRBJ2-3; 7 bases are shared with TRBD1. Here the sequenced sample was PBMCs, taken before any cancer treatment. The TCR sequence derives from a man aged 35-69 years with stage II squamous cell lung carcinoma. The CDR3 bases are TGTGCCACCAGCAGTGGTGGGACAGTGGGATATACGCAGTATTTT. It yields the protein CATSSGGTVGYTQYF.